This T cell receptor (beta chain) originates from a study of T cells in Graves' hyperthyroidism and ophthalmopathy. Study-level background: Blood was drawn when the patient was first diagnosed and still untreated.

TCR beta CDR3 region amplification was performed from RNA transcripts. The HTBI set primed first-round TCR CDR3 RT-PCR. MiXCR, applied by TCRdb to the multiplex PCR reads, yields one record per CDR3 protein. Of about 500,000 distinct CDR3 sequences listed, 16% are singletons. CDR3 length equals 13 residues. Trimming cost V 3 bases and J 2 bases, with 9 bases left between them. Germline V CDR1 and CDR2: DFQATT, SNEGSKA (reference sequence). Broader study findings: Most clonotypes that expanded in the thyroid above 0.001 also showed up in blood.

Comment on this clonotype: Its antigen remains unidentified.

The chain couples TRBV20-1 to TRBJ2-3; D is undetermined. Material: blood. The sequence came from a woman in her 30s with Graves' ophthalmopathy. DNA for the CDR3: TGCAGTGCTAGCCCCCCGATCACAGATACGCAGTATTTT. It encodes CSASPPITDTQYF.